This T cell receptor beta chain derives from a study of T cell responses to AZD1222 COVID-19 vaccine. Study-level results: Unmutated variant regions are reportedly the target of nearly half of TCRs that are spike-specific. Baseline testing showed seropositivity in only a handful of AZD1222 recipients. Researchers took repertoire samples only after the peak T cell response had come. Clonal diversity was possibly underestimated; the donors were predominantly white British and more often female.

Here immunoSEQ multiplex PCR was the method, and the copy in TCRdb shows in-frame clones only, minus some. The sample records about 110,000 clones, roughly 84% being singletons. A remark on this clone: The antigen remains unidentified.

The V segment lost 3 bases and the J segment 4 bases; nucleotides outside the gene matches: 4. The V gene's germline CDR1 is MDHEN and CDR2 SYDVKM. CDR3 size: 14 residues. This TCR was recovered from an adult in good health. The chain joins TRBV28 to TRBJ1-2; 8 bases are a match to TRBD1. The sequencing here drew on peripheral blood, taken on day 0 of AZD1222 vaccination. The CDR3 DNA follows: TGTGCCAGCAGTTTTGGACAGGGAGGCTATGGCTACACCTTC. It yields the protein CASSFGQGGYGYTF.